This T cell receptor beta chain was identified in a study of blood T cell repertoires in COVID-19 (dated by TCRdb to the early 2020s). For the study in its entirety: Samples from collaborators originated in the United States, Italy and Spain and spanned both the acute and convalescent phases of COVID-19. The material from the prospective study consisted of cDNA or gDNA derived from T cells, B-cell-depleted T cells, or PBMCs. The dataset comprised deeply sampled blood TCRbeta repertoires from subjects exposed to, actively infected with, or recovered from COVID-19. The repertoires were released in a freely available public database meant as a resource for research on the immune response to SARS-CoV-2. Samples were obtained from the ongoing ImmuneRACE study (first 160 participants) and from 1,200 or so subjects provided by 6 global collaborators. Nearly every sample came with metadata listing a de-identified subject ID, COVID-19 status, age in years and sex. HLA class I and class II types, where available, came from metadata supplied by the sample provider rather than from assay-based typing. Paper-wide results and their limitations: The quantity of clinical and demographic metadata differed by source and by participant and was supplied without curation.

The immunoSEQ Assay, a bias-controlled multiplex PCR, was used to amplify TCRbeta CDR3 regions from genomic DNA. The paper's data handling went like this. The number of nucleated cells in each sample was estimated by amplification of reference gene primers within the assay. Sequence reads were collapsed and filtered to measure the absolute abundance of every unique TCRbeta CDR3 rearrangement. For each sample, productive Simpson clonality was calculated as the square root of Simpson's diversity index over productive rearrangements. TCRdb carries this immuneACCESS record with in-frame sequences only. Its versions omit some clonotypes, under half of them owing to an unresolved V gene in the studies checked, with the rest unexplained. V and J calls plus clone size are reproduced from that table; the DNA served to infer D and trimming. This sample comprises 350,000 or so clones, approximately 88% of them detected only once. The biggest ten clones account for approximately 1.8% of the sample.

About this clone itself: This clone's antigen is unknown. No base-level quality is on record; no much larger clone is a single base apart.

In Seattle, one collaborating source enrolled patients while the infection was active and tracked those patients longitudinally over the course of disease. The collaborating institutions used their own protocols to collect whole blood in K2EDTA tubes. For TCRbeta analysis, collaborators shipped samples as frozen whole blood, isolated PBMCs, or DNA extracted from either of those sample types. The cysteine opens and the phenylalanine closes a CDR3 of 15 amino acids. This entry keeps only the CDR3 DNA: 45 bases, framed from base 1. Ends trimmed: V by 3 bases, J by 5 bases; bases unmatched to a gene: 8. Via the germline V gene, CDR1 is SGDLS and CDR2 YYNGEE.

The V and J segments used are TRBV9 and TRBJ1-2; the central 9 bases match TRBD1. Input material: peripheral blood. The TCR was taken from a woman in her 30s with COVID-19, enrolled during active disease. The CDR3 is CASSDPGQGRYGYTF. Here is the DNA: TGTGCCAGCAGCGACCCGGGACAGGGACGTTATGGCTACACCTTC.